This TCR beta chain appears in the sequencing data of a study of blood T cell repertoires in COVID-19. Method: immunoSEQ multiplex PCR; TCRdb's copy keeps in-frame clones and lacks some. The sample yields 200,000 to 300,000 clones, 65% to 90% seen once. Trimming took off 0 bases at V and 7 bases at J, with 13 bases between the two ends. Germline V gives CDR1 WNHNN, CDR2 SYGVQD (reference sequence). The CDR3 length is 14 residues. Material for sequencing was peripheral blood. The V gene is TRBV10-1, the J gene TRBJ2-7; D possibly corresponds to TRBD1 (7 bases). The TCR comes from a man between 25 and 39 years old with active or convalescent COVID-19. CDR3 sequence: CASSESGGGREQYF. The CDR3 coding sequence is TGCGCCAGCAGTGAGTCCGGAGGGGGCCGAGAGCAGTACTTC.